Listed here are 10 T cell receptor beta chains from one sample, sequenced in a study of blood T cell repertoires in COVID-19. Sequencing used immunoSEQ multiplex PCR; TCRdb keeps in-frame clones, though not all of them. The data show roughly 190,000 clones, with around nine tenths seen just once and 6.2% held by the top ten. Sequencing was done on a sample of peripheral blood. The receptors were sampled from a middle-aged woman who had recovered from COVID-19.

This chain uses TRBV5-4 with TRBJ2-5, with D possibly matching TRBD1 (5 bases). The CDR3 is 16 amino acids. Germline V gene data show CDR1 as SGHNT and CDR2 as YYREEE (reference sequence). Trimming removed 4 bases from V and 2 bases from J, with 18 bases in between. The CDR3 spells CASSRRNADTQETQYF. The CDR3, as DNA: TGTGCCAGCAGCAGACGAAATGCGGACACTCAAGAGACCCAGTACTTC.

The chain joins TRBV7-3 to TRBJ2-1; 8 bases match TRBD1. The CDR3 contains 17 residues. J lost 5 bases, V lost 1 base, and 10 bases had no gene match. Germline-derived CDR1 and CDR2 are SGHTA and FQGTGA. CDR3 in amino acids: CASSLNFGRGQDNEQFF. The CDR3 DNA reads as TGTGCCAGCAGCTTAAATTTTGGGCGGGGACAGGACAATGAGCAGTTCTTC.

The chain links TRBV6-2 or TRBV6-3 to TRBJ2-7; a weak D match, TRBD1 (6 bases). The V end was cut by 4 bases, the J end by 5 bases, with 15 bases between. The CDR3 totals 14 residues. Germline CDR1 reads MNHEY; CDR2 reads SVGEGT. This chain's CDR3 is CASSWTDPSHEQYF. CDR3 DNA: TGTGCCAGCAGTTGGACAGACCCCTCTCACGAGCAGTACTTC.

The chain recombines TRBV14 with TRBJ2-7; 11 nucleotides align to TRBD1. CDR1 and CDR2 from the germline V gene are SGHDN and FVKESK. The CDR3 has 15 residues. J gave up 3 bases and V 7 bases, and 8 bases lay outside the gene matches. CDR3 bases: TGTGCCAGCAACCAGCTAGGGACAGGGGGCTACGAGCAGTACTTC. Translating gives CASNQLGTGGYEQYF. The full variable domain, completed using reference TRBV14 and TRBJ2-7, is EAGVTQFPSHSVIEKGQTVTLRCDPISGHDNLYWYRRVMGKEIKFLLHFVKESKQDESGMPNNRFLAERTGGTYSTLKVQPAELEDSGVYFCASNQLGTGGYEQYFGPGTRLTVT.

CDR3 protein: CASRISGRDEQFF. The CDR3 DNA sequence: TGTGCCAGCAGGATTAGCGGGAGGGATGAGCAGTTCTTC. The chain employs TRBV12-3 or TRBV12-4 and TRBJ2-1; 11 bases match TRBD2. V was clipped by 6 bases and J by 8 bases; unmatched bases: 3. The CDR3 length is 13 residues.

The CDR3 nucleotides read TGTGCCAGCAGCTTTTCCGGGACAGGGGGCATGGATGAGCAGTTCTTC. Translation: CASSFSGTGGMDEQFF. V is TRBV9 and J is TRBJ2-1, with 12 bases fitting TRBD1. V lost 4 bases, J lost 8 bases, and 10 bases stayed unmatched. The CDR3 is 16 residues long. Germline V gene data show CDR1 as SGDLS and CDR2 as YYNGEE.

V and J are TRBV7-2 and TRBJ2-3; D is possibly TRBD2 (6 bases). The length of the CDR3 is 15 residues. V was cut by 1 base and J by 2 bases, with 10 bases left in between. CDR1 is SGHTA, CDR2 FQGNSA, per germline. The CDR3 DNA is TGTGCCAGCAGCTTAGGGGGGACTTCCACAGATACGCAGTATTTT. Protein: CASSLGGTSTDTQYF.

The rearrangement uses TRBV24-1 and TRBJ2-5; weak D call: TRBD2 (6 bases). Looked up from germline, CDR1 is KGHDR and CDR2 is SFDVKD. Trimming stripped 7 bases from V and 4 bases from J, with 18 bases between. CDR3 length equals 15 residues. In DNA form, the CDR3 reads TGTGCCACCAGCCCCGGGGCTAGCGTGGGAGAGACCCAGTACTTC. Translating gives CATSPGASVGETQYF.

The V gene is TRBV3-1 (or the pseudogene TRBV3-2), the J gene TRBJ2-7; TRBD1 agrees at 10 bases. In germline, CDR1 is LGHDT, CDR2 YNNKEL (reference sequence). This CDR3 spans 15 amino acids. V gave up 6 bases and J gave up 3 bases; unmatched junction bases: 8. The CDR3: CASSPGTGANYEQYF. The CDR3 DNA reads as TGTGCCAGCAGTCCCGGGACAGGGGCAAACTACGAGCAGTACTTC.

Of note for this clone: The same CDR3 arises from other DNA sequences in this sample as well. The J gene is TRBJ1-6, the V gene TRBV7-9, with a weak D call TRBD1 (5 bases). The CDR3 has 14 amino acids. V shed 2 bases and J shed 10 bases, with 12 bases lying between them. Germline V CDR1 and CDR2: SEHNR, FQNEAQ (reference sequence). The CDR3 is CASSLSPGGSPLHF. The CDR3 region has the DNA TGTGCCAGCAGCTTATCCCCCGGGGGGTCACCCCTCCACTTT.